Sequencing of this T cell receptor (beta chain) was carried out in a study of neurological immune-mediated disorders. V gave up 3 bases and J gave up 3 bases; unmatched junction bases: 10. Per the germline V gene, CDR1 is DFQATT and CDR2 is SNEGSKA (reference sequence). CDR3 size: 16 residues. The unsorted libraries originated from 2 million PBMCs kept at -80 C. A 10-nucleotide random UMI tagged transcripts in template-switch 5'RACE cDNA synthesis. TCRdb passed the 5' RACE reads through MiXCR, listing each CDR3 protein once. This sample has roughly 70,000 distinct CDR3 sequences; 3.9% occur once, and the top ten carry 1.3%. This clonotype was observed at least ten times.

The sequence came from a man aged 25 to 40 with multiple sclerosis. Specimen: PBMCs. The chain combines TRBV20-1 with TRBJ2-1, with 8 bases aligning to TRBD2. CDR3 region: CSARFWGGGYYNEQFF. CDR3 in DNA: TGCAGTGCTAGGTTTTGGGGCGGGGGGTACTACAATGAGCAGTTCTTC.